This T cell receptor beta chain was profiled in a study of regulatory T cells in long-lasting Graves disease. This clonotype has a count of ten or more. From germline, CDR1 is DFQATT and CDR2 SNEGSKA (reference sequence). The CDR3 sequence is 13 residues long. V gave up 5 bases and J gave up 0 bases, with 11 bases separating them. Time point specified: newly diagnosed GD, antithyroid drugs for less than 3 months. Making the TCR library involved RNA that had been extracted from PBMCs. Library construction for TCR beta used iRepertoire HTBI primers and Arm-PCR of CDR3 regions. TCRdb analysed the multiplex PCR reads with MiXCR anew, one entry per CDR3 protein. The sample has 400,000 to 500,000 distinct CDR3 sequences; about 15% are singletons. The same sample was also studied in work on T cells in Graves' hyperthyroidism and ophthalmopathy.

The J gene is TRBJ2-7, the V gene TRBV20-1; perhaps TRBD1 as D (6 bases). This clonotype was obtained from a woman in her forties or fifties with Graves disease. Sequencing was performed on peripheral blood mononuclear cells (PBMCs), taken at new diagnosis, from a patient treated with antithyroid drugs. The CDR3 loop is CSAGRTDSYEQYF. The CDR3 DNA reads TGCAGTGCTGGAAGGACAGACTCCTACGAGCAGTACTTC.